The sequence of this T cell receptor (beta chain) was determined in a study of cytomegalovirus exposure and HLA in healthy donors. This clone occurred a few times. The CDR3 is 17 residues long. CDR1 is LNHDA, CDR2 SQIVND, per germline (reference sequence). V shed 1 base, J shed 5 bases, and the junction held 5 bases outside the gene matches. The PCR employed 60 Vbeta primers together with 13 Jbeta primers. Here immunoSEQ multiplex PCR was the method, and the copy in TCRdb shows in-frame clones only, minus some. The sample lists some 120,000 clones; over 60% were seen once. The sequence was collected from an older woman in good health and CMV-seropositive. This chain connects TRBV19 to TRBJ2-2, with 12 bases aligning to TRBD2. The source material was PBMCs. The CDR3 reads CASSIGGLAGTTGELFF. The CDR3 nucleotides read TGTGCCAGTAGTATAGGGGGACTAGCGGGTACTACCGGGGAGCTGTTTTTT.